This is a list of T cell receptor beta chains from one sample in a study of shared clonotypes between healthy human individuals. Sequencing used immunoSEQ multiplex PCR; TCRdb keeps in-frame clones, though not all of them. Altogether under 1,900,000 clones are present, roughly 98.5% being singletons, with the ten largest covering 0.3% to 0.45%. Specimen: naive CD4+ T cells sorted from blood. The origin of the receptors is a man aged 30-40 years in good health. Both conserved end residues are part of each CDR3. Each record gives: D gene, clone size, V gene, J gene, CDR3 length, CDR3 protein, CDR3 DNA. The D gene is left open where the match is weak. Clone sizes are given selectively: once, few, many, or a class where the clone is expanded.

D gene: -; clone size: -; V gene: TRBV19; J gene: TRBJ2-7; CDR3 length: 11; CDR3 protein: CASSISHEQYF; CDR3 DNA: TGTGCCAGTAGTATATCCCACGAGCAGTACTTC
D gene: TRBD2; clone size: -; V gene: TRBV28; J gene: TRBJ2-7; CDR3 length: 17; CDR3 protein: CASSPGLAGGPRSEQYF; CDR3 DNA: TGTGCCAGCAGTCCCGGACTAGCGGGAGGGCCCAGGAGCGAGCAGTACTTC
D gene: TRBD1; clone size: -; V gene: TRBV7-3; J gene: TRBJ2-3; CDR3 length: 20; CDR3 protein: CASSFSSVTPGTGGMNTQYF; CDR3 DNA: TGTGCCAGCAGCTTTTCGTCTGTTACACCCGGGACAGGGGGTATGAATACGCAGTATTTT
D gene: -; clone size: -; V gene: TRBV29-1; J gene: TRBJ2-4; CDR3 length: 13; CDR3 protein: CSVGGRSKNIQYF; CDR3 DNA: TGCAGCGTTGGTGGTAGATCCAAAAACATTCAGTACTTC
D gene: TRBD2; clone size: -; V gene: TRBV5-4; J gene: TRBJ2-7; CDR3 length: 16; CDR3 protein: CASSTTSGSMPYEQYF; CDR3 DNA: TGTGCCAGCAGCACGACTAGCGGGAGCATGCCCTACGAGCAGTACTTC
D gene: -; clone size: once; V gene: TRBV10-3; J gene: TRBJ2-3; CDR3 length: 15; CDR3 protein: CAISEGWRGTDTQYF; CDR3 DNA: TGTGCCATCAGTGAGGGGTGGCGGGGAACAGATACGCAGTATTTT
D gene: TRBD1; clone size: -; V gene: TRBV10-3; J gene: TRBJ2-7; CDR3 length: 14; CDR3 protein: CAISRGTGRYEQYF; CDR3 DNA: TGTGCCATCAGCAGAGGGACAGGGAGGTACGAGCAGTACTTC
D gene: TRBD2; clone size: -; V gene: TRBV2; J gene: TRBJ2-1; CDR3 length: 14; CDR3 protein: CASSERGSYNEQFF; CDR3 DNA: TGTGCCAGCAGCGAGCGGGGATCCTACAATGAGCAGTTCTTC
D gene: -; clone size: once; V gene: TRBV9; J gene: TRBJ2-7; CDR3 length: 14; CDR3 protein: CASSVGGFDREQYF; CDR3 DNA: TGTGCCAGCAGCGTAGGGGGGTTTGATCGAGAGCAGTACTTC
D gene: TRBD2; clone size: -; V gene: TRBV2; J gene: TRBJ2-1; CDR3 length: 15; CDR3 protein: CASSVLAGAGHEQFF; CDR3 DNA: TGTGCCAGCAGCGTCCTAGCGGGAGCGGGCCATGAGCAGTTCTTC
D gene: -; clone size: -; V gene: TRBV6-5; J gene: TRBJ1-3; CDR3 length: 15; CDR3 protein: CASSYTVDSGNTIYF; CDR3 DNA: TGTGCCAGCAGTTACACCGTCGACTCTGGAAACACCATATATTTT
D gene: TRBD1; clone size: -; V gene: TRBV5-6; J gene: TRBJ2-3; CDR3 length: 14; CDR3 protein: CASSPGQATDTQYF; CDR3 DNA: TGTGCCAGCAGCCCGGGACAGGCCACAGATACGCAGTATTTT
D gene: TRBD2; clone size: -; V gene: TRBV29-1; J gene: TRBJ2-2; CDR3 length: 15; CDR3 protein: CSARTSGISTGELFF; CDR3 DNA: TGCAGCGCCCGGACTAGCGGGATTAGCACCGGGGAGCTGTTTTTT
D gene: TRBD2; clone size: -; V gene: TRBV4-2; J gene: TRBJ2-1; CDR3 length: 18; CDR3 protein: CASSQFGGSSGSVNEQFF; CDR3 DNA: TGTGCCAGCAGCCAATTTGGCGGATCTAGCGGGAGTGTCAATGAGCAGTTCTTC
D gene: TRBD1; clone size: -; V gene: TRBV9; J gene: TRBJ1-2; CDR3 length: 14; CDR3 protein: CASSAHLTGSGYTF; CDR3 DNA: TGTGCCAGCAGCGCCCACTTGACAGGGAGCGGCTACACCTTC
D gene: TRBD2; clone size: once; V gene: TRBV4-1; J gene: TRBJ2-7; CDR3 length: 14; CDR3 protein: CASSPLAGVKEQYF; CDR3 DNA: TGCGCCAGCAGCCCATTAGCGGGAGTGAAGGAGCAGTACTTC
D gene: TRBD1; clone size: -; V gene: TRBV5-1; J gene: TRBJ2-5; CDR3 length: 16; CDR3 protein: CASSQGQGAAQETQYF; CDR3 DNA: TGCGCCAGCAGCCAAGGACAGGGGGCTGCCCAAGAGACCCAGTACTTC